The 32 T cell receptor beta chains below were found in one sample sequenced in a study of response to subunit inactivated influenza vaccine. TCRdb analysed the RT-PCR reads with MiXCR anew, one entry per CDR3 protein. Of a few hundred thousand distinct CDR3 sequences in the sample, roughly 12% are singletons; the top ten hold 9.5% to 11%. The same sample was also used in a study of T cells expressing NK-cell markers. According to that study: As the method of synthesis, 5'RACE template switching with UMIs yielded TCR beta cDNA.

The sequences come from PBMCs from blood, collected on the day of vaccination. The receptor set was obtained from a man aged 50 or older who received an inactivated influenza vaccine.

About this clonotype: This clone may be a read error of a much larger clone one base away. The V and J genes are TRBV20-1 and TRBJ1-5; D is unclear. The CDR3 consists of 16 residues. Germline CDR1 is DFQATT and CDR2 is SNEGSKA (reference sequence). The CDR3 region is CCARDLRHDSNQPQHF. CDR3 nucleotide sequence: TGCTGTGCTAGAGATCTTCGCCACGATAGCAATCAGCCCCAGCATTTT.

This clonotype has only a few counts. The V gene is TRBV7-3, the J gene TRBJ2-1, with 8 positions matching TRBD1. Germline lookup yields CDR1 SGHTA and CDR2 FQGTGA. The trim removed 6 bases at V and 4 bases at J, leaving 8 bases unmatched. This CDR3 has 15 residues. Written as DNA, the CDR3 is TGTGCCAGCAGTGCCGGGGGACAGGATTACAATGAGCAGTTCTTC. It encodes CASSAGGQDYNEQFF.

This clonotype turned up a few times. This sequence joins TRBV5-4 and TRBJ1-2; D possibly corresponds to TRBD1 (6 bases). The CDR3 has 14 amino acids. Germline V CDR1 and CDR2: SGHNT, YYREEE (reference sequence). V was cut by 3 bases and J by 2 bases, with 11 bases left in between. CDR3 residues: CASSSSDRNYGYTF. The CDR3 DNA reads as TGTGCCAGCAGCTCGTCGGACAGAAACTATGGCTACACCTTC. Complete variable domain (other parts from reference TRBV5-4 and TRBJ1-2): ETGVTQSPTHLIKTRGQQVTLRCSSQSGHNTVSWYQQALGQGPQFIFQYYREEENGRGNFPPRFSGLQFPNYSSELNVNALELDDSALYLCASSSSDRNYGYTFGSGTRLTVV.

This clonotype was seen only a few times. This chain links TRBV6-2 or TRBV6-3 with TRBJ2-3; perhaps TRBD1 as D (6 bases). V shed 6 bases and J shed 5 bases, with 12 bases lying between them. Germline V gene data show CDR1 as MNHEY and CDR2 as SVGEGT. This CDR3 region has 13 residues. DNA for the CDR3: TGTGCCAGCAGGCCAGGGGTGGTAGATACGCAGTATTTT. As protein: CASRPGVVDTQYF.

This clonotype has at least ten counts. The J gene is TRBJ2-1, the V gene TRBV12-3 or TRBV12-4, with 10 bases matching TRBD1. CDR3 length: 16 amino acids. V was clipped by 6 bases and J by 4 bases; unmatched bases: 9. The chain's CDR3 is CASSPTGGQGYNEQFF. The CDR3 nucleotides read TGTGCCAGCAGCCCAACCGGGGGACAGGGGTACAATGAGCAGTTCTTC.

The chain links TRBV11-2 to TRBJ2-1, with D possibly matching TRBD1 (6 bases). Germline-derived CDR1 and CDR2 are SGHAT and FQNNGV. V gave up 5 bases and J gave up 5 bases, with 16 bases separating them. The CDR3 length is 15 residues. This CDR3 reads CASSVSSGTNNEQFF. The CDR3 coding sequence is TGTGCCAGCAGCGTGTCCTCCGGGACAAACAATGAGCAGTTCTTC.

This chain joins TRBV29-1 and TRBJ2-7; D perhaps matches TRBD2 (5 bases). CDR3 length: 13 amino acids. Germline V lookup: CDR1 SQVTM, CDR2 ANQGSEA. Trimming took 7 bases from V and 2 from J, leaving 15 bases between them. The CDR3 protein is CSAQDLMTYEQYF. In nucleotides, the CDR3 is TGCAGCGCTCAGGACTTGATGACCTACGAGCAGTACTTC.

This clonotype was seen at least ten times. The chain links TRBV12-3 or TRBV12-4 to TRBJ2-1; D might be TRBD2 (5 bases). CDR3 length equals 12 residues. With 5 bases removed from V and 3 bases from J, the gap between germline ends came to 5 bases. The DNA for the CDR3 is TGTGCCAGCAGTACTAGCTACAATGAGCAGTTCTTC. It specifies CASSTSYNEQFF.

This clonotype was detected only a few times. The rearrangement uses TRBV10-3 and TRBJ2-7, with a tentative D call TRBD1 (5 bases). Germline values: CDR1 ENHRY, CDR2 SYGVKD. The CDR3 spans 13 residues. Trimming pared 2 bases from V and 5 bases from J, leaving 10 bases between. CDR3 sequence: CAISEGRGNEQYF. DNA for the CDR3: TGTGCCATCAGTGAGGGTAGGGGTAACGAGCAGTACTTC.

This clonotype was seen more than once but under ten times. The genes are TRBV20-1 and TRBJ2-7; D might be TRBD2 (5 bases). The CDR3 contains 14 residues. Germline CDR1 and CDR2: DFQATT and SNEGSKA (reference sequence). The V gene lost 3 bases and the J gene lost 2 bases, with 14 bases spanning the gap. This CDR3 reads CSASRATGTYEQYF. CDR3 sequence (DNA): TGCAGTGCTAGTAGGGCTACGGGGACCTACGAGCAGTACTTC.

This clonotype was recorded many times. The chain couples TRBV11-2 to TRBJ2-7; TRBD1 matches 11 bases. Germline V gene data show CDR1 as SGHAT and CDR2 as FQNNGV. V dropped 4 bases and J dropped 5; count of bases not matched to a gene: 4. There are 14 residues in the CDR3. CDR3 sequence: CASSWGTGGNEQYF. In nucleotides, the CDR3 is TGTGCCAGCAGCTGGGGGACAGGGGGGAACGAGCAGTACTTC. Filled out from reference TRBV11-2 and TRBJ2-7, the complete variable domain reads EAGVAQSPRYKIIEKRQSVAFWCNPISGHATLYWYQQILGQGPKLLIQFQNNGVVDDSQLPKDRFSAERLKGVDSTLKIQPAKLEDSAVYLCASSWGTGGNEQYFGPGTRLTVT.

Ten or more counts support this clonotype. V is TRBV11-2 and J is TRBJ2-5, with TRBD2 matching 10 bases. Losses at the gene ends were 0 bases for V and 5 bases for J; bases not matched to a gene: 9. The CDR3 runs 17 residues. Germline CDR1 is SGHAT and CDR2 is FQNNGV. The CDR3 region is CASSLDVAGGPFETQYF. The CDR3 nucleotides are TGTGCCAGCAGCTTAGATGTAGCGGGAGGTCCTTTCGAGACCCAGTACTTC. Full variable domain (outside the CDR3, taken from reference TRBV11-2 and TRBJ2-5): EAGVAQSPRYKIIEKRQSVAFWCNPISGHATLYWYQQILGQGPKLLIQFQNNGVVDDSQLPKDRFSAERLKGVDSTLKIQPAKLEDSAVYLCASSLDVAGGPFETQYFGPGTRLLVL.

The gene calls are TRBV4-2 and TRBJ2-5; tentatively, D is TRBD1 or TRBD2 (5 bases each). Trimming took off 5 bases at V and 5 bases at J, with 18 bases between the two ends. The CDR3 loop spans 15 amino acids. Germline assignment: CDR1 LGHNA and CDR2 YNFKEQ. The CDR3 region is CASSVHRDHSETQYF. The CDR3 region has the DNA TGTGCCAGCAGCGTTCACCGGGACCACAGCGAGACCCAGTACTTC.

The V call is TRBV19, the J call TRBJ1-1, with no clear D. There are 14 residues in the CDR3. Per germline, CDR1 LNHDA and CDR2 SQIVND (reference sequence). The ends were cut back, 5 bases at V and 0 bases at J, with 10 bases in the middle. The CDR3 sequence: CASSGYGLNTEAFF. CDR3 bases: TGTGCCAGTAGTGGGTACGGGCTGAACACTGAAGCTTTCTTT.

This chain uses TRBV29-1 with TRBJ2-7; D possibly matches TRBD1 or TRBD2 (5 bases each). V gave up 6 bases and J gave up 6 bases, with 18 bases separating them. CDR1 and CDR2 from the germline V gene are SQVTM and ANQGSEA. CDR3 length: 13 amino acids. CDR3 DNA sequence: TGCAGCGTCGGGGCCCGTCAGAGCTCCGAGCAGTACTTC. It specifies CSVGARQSSEQYF.

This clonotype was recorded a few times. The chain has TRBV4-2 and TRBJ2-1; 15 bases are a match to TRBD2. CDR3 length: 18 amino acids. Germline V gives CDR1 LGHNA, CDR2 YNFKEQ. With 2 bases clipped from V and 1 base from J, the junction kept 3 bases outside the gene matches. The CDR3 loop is CASSQIGTSGGSYNEQFF. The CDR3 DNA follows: TGTGCCAGCAGCCAAATCGGGACTAGCGGGGGGTCCTACAATGAGCAGTTCTTC.

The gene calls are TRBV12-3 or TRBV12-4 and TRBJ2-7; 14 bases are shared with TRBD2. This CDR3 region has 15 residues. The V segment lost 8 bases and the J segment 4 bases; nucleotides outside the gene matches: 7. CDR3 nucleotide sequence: TGTGCCAGCTTAATGGGGACTAGCGGGAGTTACGAGCAGTACTTC. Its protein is CASLMGTSGSYEQYF.

The CDR3 coding sequence is TGTGCCAGCAGCCAGCCGGGCAGCCAGATAGGGGGAAACACTGAAGCTTTCTTT. Its translation is CASSQPGSQIGGNTEAFF. V usage is TRBV3-1 and J usage is TRBJ1-1, with a possible D match to TRBD1 (6 bases). V dropped 3 bases and J dropped 2 bases, with 22 bases sitting between them. Germline assignment: CDR1 LGHDT and CDR2 YNNKEL (reference sequence). The CDR3 spans 18 residues.

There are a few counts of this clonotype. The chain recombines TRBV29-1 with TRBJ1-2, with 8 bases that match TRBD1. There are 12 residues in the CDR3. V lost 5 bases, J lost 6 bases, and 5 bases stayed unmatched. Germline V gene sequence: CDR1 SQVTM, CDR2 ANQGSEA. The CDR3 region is CSVFDRGHGYTF. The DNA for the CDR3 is TGCAGCGTTTTTGACAGGGGCCATGGCTACACCTTC.

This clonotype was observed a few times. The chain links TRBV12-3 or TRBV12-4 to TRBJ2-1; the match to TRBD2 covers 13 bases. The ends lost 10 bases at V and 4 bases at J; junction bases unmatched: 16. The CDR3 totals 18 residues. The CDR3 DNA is TGTGCCACTACACCCCGTCCCGGGACTAGCGGGGCATACAATGAGCAGTTCTTC. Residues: CATTPRPGTSGAYNEQFF.

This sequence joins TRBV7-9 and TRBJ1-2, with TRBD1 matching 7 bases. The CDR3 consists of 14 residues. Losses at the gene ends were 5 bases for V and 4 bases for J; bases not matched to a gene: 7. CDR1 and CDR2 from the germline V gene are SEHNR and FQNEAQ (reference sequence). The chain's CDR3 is CASSHRDRPYGYTF. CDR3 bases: TGTGCCAGCAGCCACCGGGACAGACCCTATGGCTACACCTTC.

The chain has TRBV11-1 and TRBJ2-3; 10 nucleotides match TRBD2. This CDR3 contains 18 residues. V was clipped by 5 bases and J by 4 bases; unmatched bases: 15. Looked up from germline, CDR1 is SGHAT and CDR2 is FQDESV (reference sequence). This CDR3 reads CASSRHRGLAGVADTQYF. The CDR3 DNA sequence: TGTGCCAGCAGCCGACACCGCGGGCTAGCGGGAGTGGCAGATACGCAGTATTTT.

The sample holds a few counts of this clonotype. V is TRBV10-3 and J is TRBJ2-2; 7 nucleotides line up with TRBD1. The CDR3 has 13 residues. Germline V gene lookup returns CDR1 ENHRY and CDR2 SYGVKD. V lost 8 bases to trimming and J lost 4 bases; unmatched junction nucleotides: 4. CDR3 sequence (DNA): TGTGCCATCCAAGGGACAGTCACCGGGGAGCTGTTTTTT. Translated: CAIQGTVTGELFF.

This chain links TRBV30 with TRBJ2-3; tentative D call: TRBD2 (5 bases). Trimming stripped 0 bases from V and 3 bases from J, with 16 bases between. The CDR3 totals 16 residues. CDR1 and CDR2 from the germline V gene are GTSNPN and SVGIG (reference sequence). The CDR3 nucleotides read TGTGCCTGGAGTGTACCCTTATTAGCGACGACAGATACGCAGTATTTT. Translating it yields CAWSVPLLATTDTQYF.

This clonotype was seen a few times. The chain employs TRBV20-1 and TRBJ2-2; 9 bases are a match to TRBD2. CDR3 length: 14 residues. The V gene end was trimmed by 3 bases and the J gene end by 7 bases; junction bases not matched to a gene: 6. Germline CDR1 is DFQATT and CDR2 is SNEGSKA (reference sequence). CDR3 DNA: TGCAGTGCTAGGTCGCTAGCGGGACACGGGGAGCTGTTTTTT. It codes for CSARSLAGHGELFF.

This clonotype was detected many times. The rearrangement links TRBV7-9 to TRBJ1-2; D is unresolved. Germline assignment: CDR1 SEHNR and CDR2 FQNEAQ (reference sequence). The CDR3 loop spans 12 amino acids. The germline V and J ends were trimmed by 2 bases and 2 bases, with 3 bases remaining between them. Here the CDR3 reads CASSLTNYGYTF. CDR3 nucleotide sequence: TGTGCCAGCAGCTTAACAAACTATGGCTACACCTTC.

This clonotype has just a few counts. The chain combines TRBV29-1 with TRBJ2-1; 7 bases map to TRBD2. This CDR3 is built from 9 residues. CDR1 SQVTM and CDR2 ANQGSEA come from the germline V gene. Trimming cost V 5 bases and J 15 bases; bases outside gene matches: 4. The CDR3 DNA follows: TGCAGCGTTAGGGAGGGGCGGTTCTTC. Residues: CSVREGRFF.

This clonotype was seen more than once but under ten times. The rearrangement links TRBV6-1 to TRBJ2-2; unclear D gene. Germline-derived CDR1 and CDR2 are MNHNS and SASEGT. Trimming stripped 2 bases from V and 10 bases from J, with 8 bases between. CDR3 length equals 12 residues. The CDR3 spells CASSEFRTELFF. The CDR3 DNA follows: TGTGCCAGCAGTGAATTCCGTACGGAGCTGTTTTTT.

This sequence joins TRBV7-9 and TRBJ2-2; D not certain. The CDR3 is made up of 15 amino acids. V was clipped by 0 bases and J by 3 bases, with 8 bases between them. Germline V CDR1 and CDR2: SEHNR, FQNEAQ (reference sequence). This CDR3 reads CASSLATADTGELFF. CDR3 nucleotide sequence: TGTGCCAGCAGCTTAGCTACTGCGGACACCGGGGAGCTGTTTTTT.

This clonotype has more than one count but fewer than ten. CDR3: CSAKKGGGGVYEQYF. CDR3 bases: TGCAGTGCTAAAAAGGGAGGGGGAGGGGTCTACGAGCAGTACTTC. The rearrangement uses TRBV20-1 and TRBJ2-7; a weak D match, TRBD2 (7 bases). Germline V gene lookup returns CDR1 DFQATT and CDR2 SNEGSKA (reference sequence). The CDR3 runs to 15 residues. Trimming took off 4 bases at V and 3 bases at J, with 19 bases between the two ends.

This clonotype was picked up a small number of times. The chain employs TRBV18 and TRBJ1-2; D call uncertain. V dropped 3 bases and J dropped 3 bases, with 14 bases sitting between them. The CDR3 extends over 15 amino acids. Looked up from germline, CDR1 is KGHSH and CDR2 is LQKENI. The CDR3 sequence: CASSPLPTQDYGYTF. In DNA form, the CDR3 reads TGTGCCAGCTCACCCTTACCCACCCAGGACTATGGCTACACCTTC.

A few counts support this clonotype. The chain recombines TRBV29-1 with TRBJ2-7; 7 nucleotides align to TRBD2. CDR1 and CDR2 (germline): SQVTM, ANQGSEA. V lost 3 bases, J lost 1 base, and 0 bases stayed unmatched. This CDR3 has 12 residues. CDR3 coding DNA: TGCAGCGTTGACGGGGGGTCCTACGAGCAGTACTTC. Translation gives CSVDGGSYEQYF.